The 26 T cell receptor beta chains below all came from one sample that was sequenced in a study of T cell responses to AZD1222 COVID-19 vaccine. Produced via immunoSEQ multiplex PCR; TCRdb's table is partial and in-frame only. The repertoire holds some 140,000 clones, 70% to 90% seen once, with about 5.5% in the top ten. The material was peripheral blood, obtained on day 0 of AZD1222 vaccination. The receptors here all came from an adult in good health.

V gene TRBV6-5 combines with J gene TRBJ2-7; D is undetermined. Germline CDR1 and CDR2: MNHEY and SVGAGI. Trimming left V 0 bases short and J 6 bases short, with 12 bases between. The CDR3 is made up of 14 amino acids. In DNA, the CDR3 is TGTGCCAGCAGTTACTCGAAGCCCACGCTCGAGCAGTACTTC. As protein: CASSYSKPTLEQYF.

The chain couples TRBV27 to TRBJ1-1; weak D call: TRBD1 (5 bases). This CDR3 contains 15 residues. The V end lost 8 bases, the J end lost 1 base, and 17 bases lay between the germline ends. The germline V gene encodes CDR1 MNHEY and CDR2 SMNVEV (reference sequence). Here the CDR3 DNA reads TGTGCCAGCCTTACCTATGGGGGGACGAACACTGAAGCTTTCTTT. This encodes CASLTYGGTNTEAFF.

V and J are TRBV27 and TRBJ2-5, with D perhaps TRBD1 (6 bases). This CDR3 is 12 amino acids long. Germline V gene sequence: CDR1 MNHEY, CDR2 SMNVEV (reference sequence). V gave up 6 bases and J gave up 5 bases, with 10 bases separating them. The CDR3 is CASSPRGETQYF. The CDR3 DNA is TGTGCCAGCAGCCCAAGGGGGGAGACCCAGTACTTC.

V usage is TRBV18 and J usage is TRBJ2-7; TRBD2 is a possible D gene (5 bases). V lost 2 bases and J lost 1, with 12 bases in between. In germline, CDR1 is KGHSH, CDR2 LQKENI. CDR3 size: 15 residues. CDR3: CASSPERSGSYEQYF. As DNA, the CDR3 is TGTGCCAGCTCACCAGAGCGATCGGGATCCTACGAGCAGTACTTC.

V and J are TRBV3-1 (or the pseudogene TRBV3-2) and TRBJ1-6; D not resolved. This CDR3 is 15 amino acids long. The V and J ends lost 0 bases and 7 bases respectively, with 10 bases between them. Germline CDR1 is LGHDT and CDR2 is YNNKEL (reference sequence). The CDR3: CASSQDEEENSPLHF. CDR3 DNA sequence: TGTGCCAGCAGCCAAGACGAAGAGGAGAATTCACCCCTCCACTTT.

The chain links TRBV3-1 (or the pseudogene TRBV3-2) to TRBJ2-6; D possibly corresponds to TRBD1 (5 bases). Trimming shortened V by 7 bases and J by 1 base, and 14 bases separated the two germline ends. Germline assignment: CDR1 LGHDT and CDR2 YNNKEL (reference sequence). The CDR3 covers 16 residues. CDR3 bases: TGTGCCAGCACCCCGATAGGGGATTCTGGGGCCAACGTCCTGACTTTC. It encodes CASTPIGDSGANVLTF.

This rearrangement joins TRBV28 to TRBJ1-5; D possibly corresponds to TRBD1 (6 bases). Germline V CDR1 and CDR2: MDHEN, SYDVKM. This CDR3 is 16 amino acids long. V was trimmed by 5 bases and J by 2 bases, leaving 16 bases between them. The CDR3 region has the DNA TGTGCCAGCAGTCCCCAACAGGGTCGGGGCAATCAGCCCCAGCATTTT. Protein sequence: CASSPQQGRGNQPQHF.

V and J are TRBV4-1 and TRBJ1-4; D unresolved. V was clipped by 0 bases and J by 4 bases, with 12 bases between them. CDR3 length: 16 amino acids. Germline-derived CDR1 and CDR2 are MGHRA and YSYEKL. CDR3 residues: CASSQDPAGLNEKLFF. The DNA of the CDR3 is TGCGCCAGCAGCCAAGATCCGGCGGGCCTTAATGAAAAACTGTTTTTT.

The chain uses TRBV10-3 and TRBJ1-5, with a possible D match to TRBD1 (6 bases). CDR3 size: 14 residues. Germline V gives CDR1 ENHRY, CDR2 SYGVKD. Trimming stripped 5 bases from V and 3 bases from J, with 11 bases between. CDR3 residues: CAISPTGNNQPQHF. CDR3 DNA: TGTGCCATCAGTCCCACAGGGAACAATCAGCCCCAGCATTTT.

The rearrangement links TRBV7-2 to TRBJ1-3; D may be TRBD1 (5 bases). The CDR3 totals 15 residues. Per the germline V gene, CDR1 is SGHTA and CDR2 is FQGNSA. Trimming stripped 5 bases from V and 0 bases from J, with 11 bases between. In nucleotides, the CDR3 is TGTGCCAGCAGCCTAACCGGGGCCTCTGGAAACACCATATATTTT. Its translation: CASSLTGASGNTIYF.

The chain recombines TRBV11-3 with TRBJ2-5; D remains unclear. CDR3 size: 12 residues. Germline V gene data show CDR1 as SGHNT and CDR2 as YENEEA. The V end lost 0 bases, the J end lost 5 bases, and 4 bases lay between the germline ends. The CDR3 loop reads CASSLDGETQYF. In DNA, the CDR3 is TGTGCCAGCAGCTTAGATGGGGAGACCCAGTACTTC.

This clone was counted a single time. The chain couples TRBV7-2 to TRBJ2-1; 10 bases map to TRBD2. This CDR3 comprises 15 residues. Trimming took 5 bases from V and 4 from J; bases not matched to a gene: 5. Germline lookup yields CDR1 SGHTA and CDR2 FQGNSA. This chain's CDR3 is CASSPKAGGYNEQFF. Here the CDR3 DNA reads TGTGCCAGCAGCCCGAAAGCGGGAGGGTACAATGAGCAGTTCTTC.

V is TRBV6-1 and J is TRBJ1-2; unclear D gene. From germline, CDR1 is MNHNS and CDR2 SASEGT. V was shortened by 0 bases and J by 8 bases, with 13 bases between the two germline ends. The CDR3 sequence is 14 residues long. The CDR3 region is CASSEAAPMRGYTF. The CDR3, as DNA: TGTGCCAGCAGTGAAGCAGCGCCTATGAGGGGCTACACCTTC.

The rearrangement links TRBV12-3 or TRBV12-4 to TRBJ2-7; D is unresolved. The CDR3 has 12 amino acids. The V end was cut by 2 bases, the J end by 9 bases, with 11 bases between. CDR3 region: CASSLSRLGQYF. CDR3 coding DNA: TGTGCCAGCAGTTTATCCCGTCTGGGGCAGTACTTC.

This clone has a handful of counts. DNA of the CDR3: TGTGCCAGCAGCCCCGACTGGACCGGGGAGCTGTTTTTT. It yields the protein CASSPDWTGELFF. The genes are TRBV6-6 and TRBJ2-2; D not resolved. Trimming cost V 6 bases and J 5 bases, with 10 bases left between them. Germline CDR1 MNHNY, CDR2 SVGAGI (reference sequence). The CDR3 has 13 residues.

The V call is TRBV13, the J call TRBJ2-1; 8 bases map to TRBD2. V lost 4 bases and J lost 0; bases outside the gene matches: 17. Germline CDR1 is PRHDT and CDR2 is FYEKMQ (reference sequence). The CDR3 extends over 20 amino acids. The CDR3 nucleotides are TGTGCCAGCAGCTCCTCGCCGGAACGGGAGGGCCCCAGCTCCTACAATGAGCAGTTCTTC. Amino acid sequence: CASSSSPEREGPSSYNEQFF.

The V and J genes are TRBV11-2 and TRBJ1-2; D is undetermined. V was cut by 3 bases and J by 8 bases, with 13 bases left in between. Germline V lookup: CDR1 SGHAT, CDR2 FQNNGV. The CDR3 is 13 residues long. CDR3 in DNA: TGTGCCAGCAGCTTTTCTGGGGTAAAAGGCTACACCTTC. This sequence encodes CASSFSGVKGYTF.

The rearrangement links TRBV5-6 to TRBJ2-2; TRBD1 matches at 9 bases. This CDR3 has 18 residues. The V gene end was trimmed by 0 bases and the J gene end by 0 bases; junction bases not matched to a gene: 6. Germline CDR1 is SGHDT and CDR2 is YYEEEE. In nucleotides, the CDR3 is TGTGCCAGCAGCTTGGTCACAGGGGGCGCATCGAACACCGGGGAGCTGTTTTTT. It yields the protein CASSLVTGGASNTGELFF.

The J gene is TRBJ2-2, the V gene TRBV5-6, with D maybe TRBD1 (6 bases). CDR1 and CDR2 (germline): SGHDT, YYEEEE. The CDR3 sequence is 14 residues long. The V and J ends lost 2 bases and 3 bases respectively, with 8 bases between them. The CDR3 DNA sequence: TGTGCCAGCAGCTTTGGGGGCTACACCGGGGAGCTGTTTTTT. Residues: CASSFGGYTGELFF.

The sample holds one count of this clone. V and J are TRBV28 and TRBJ2-5; unclear D gene. The V gene's germline CDR1 is MDHEN and CDR2 SYDVKM. The CDR3 has 14 amino acids. Trimming stripped 5 bases from V and 2 bases from J, with 12 bases between. CDR3 sequence reads: CASSHRPTQETQYF. The CDR3 coding sequence is TGTGCCAGCAGTCACAGACCAACACAAGAGACCCAGTACTTC.

This chain connects TRBV19 to TRBJ2-5, with a possible D match to TRBD2 (6 bases). The CDR3 is 15 amino acids. The germline V gene encodes CDR1 LNHDA and CDR2 SQIVND (reference sequence). V lost 1 base to trimming and J lost 5 bases, with 14 bases between them. The chain's CDR3 is CASSIGSGWRETQYF. The CDR3 DNA reads TGTGCCAGTAGTATAGGCAGCGGGTGGCGGGAGACCCAGTACTTC. The full variable domain, in which reference TRBV19 and TRBJ2-5 provide the parts outside the CDR3, is DGGITQSPKYLFRKEGQNVTLSCEQNLNHDAMYWYRQDPGQGLRLIYYSQIVNDFQKGDIAEGYSVSREKKESFPLTVTSAQKNPTAFYLCASSIGSGWRETQYFGPGTRLLVL.

V and J are TRBV5-1 and TRBJ2-4; 7 positions agree with TRBD1. There are 14 residues in the CDR3. CDR1 is SGHRS and CDR2 is YFSETQ in the germline V gene. V lost 4 bases to trimming and J lost 8 bases; unmatched junction nucleotides: 9. CDR3 DNA sequence: TGCGCCAGCAGCCTGGAATGGGACAGTGACATTCAGTACTTC. Protein product: CASSLEWDSDIQYF.

The V and J genes are TRBV3-1 (or the pseudogene TRBV3-2) and TRBJ2-2; TRBD1 agrees at 10 bases. Germline V CDR1 and CDR2: LGHDT, YNNKEL (reference sequence). There are 17 residues in the CDR3. With 3 bases clipped from V and 0 bases from J, the junction kept 4 bases outside the gene matches. In DNA, the CDR3 is TGTGCCAGCAGCCATCCCGGGACAGGGGCGAACACCGGGGAGCTGTTTTTT. Translation: CASSHPGTGANTGELFF.

The chain employs TRBV3-1 (or the pseudogene TRBV3-2) and TRBJ2-7, with 13 nucleotides matching TRBD2. The V gene end was trimmed by 4 bases and the J gene end by 3 bases; junction bases not matched to a gene: 6. The CDR3 loop spans 16 amino acids. The V gene's germline CDR1 is LGHDT and CDR2 YNNKEL (reference sequence). CDR3 region: CASSPTSGRTRYEQYF. Written as DNA, the CDR3 is TGTGCCAGCAGCCCGACTAGCGGGAGGACACGCTACGAGCAGTACTTC.

CDR3 in amino acids: CASSLGTSRRETQYF. As DNA, the CDR3 is TGTGCCAGCAGCTTAGGGACTAGTCGTCGAGAGACCCAGTACTTC. V is TRBV11-2 and J is TRBJ2-5; 7 positions agree with TRBD2. Unmatched junction bases numbered 6, after V lost 1 base and J lost 4 bases. This CDR3 region has 15 residues. Germline V CDR1 and CDR2: SGHAT, FQNNGV.

This chain links TRBV19 with TRBJ1-5; D is undetermined. The germline V and J ends were trimmed by 7 bases and 3 bases, with 13 bases remaining between them. CDR1 LNHDA and CDR2 SQIVND come from the germline V gene (reference sequence). This CDR3 spans 14 amino acids. This CDR3 reads CASTKAAHNQPQHF. The CDR3 DNA reads as TGTGCCAGTACGAAGGCAGCCCACAATCAGCCCCAGCATTTT.